This entry lists 27 T cell receptor beta chains sequenced from one sample in a study of Tregs in tolerant kidney transplant recipients. Some clones are missing from TCRdb's copy, which holds only in-frame ones; the method was immunoSEQ multiplex PCR. This table lists roughly 50,000 clones. The specimen was CD4+ T cells from blood, collected before the transplant. Receptors originate from a human donor who received a combined kidney and bone marrow transplant.

In regard to this clone: Coverage ceases 3 residues before the CDR3 finishes, and the germline J gene fills in the end. This chain connects TRBV19 to TRBJ2-7; no clear D gene. V lost 7 bases and J 0 bases, leaving 10 bases between the germline ends. The germline CDR1 and CDR2 sequences are LNHDA and SQIVND (reference sequence). This CDR3 contains 13 residues. The CDR3 bases that were read are TGTGCCAGTAACCTAGGCCTCTCCTACGAG. Translating it yields CASNLGLSYE. The whole CDR3 protein reads CASNLGLSYEQYF.

For this clone: Sequencing ends 3 residues short of the CDR3 end; the germline J gene provides the rest. The chain is built from TRBV11-1 and TRBJ2-5; D might be TRBD1 (6 bases). The germline V gene encodes CDR1 SGHAT and CDR2 FQDESV (reference sequence). The CDR3 runs 12 residues. Trimming cost V 5 bases and J 5 bases, with 9 bases left between them. The CDR3 sequence is CASSPDRETQYF. The CDR3 bases that were read are TGTGCCAGCAGCCCAGACAGGGAGACC.

The sequenced part of the CDR3 DNA is TGTGCCAGCAGCAGGGGAGGGGAAGAAAAA. Translation: CASSRGGEEK. The whole CDR3 protein is CASSRGGEEKLFF. The chain employs TRBV5-5 and TRBJ1-4; the D gene is possibly TRBD1 (5 bases). The CDR3 end is not reached by the read, which stops 3 residues before it; the germline J gene fills it in. This CDR3 has 13 residues. V gave up 4 bases and J gave up 8 bases, with 12 bases separating them. Germline CDR1 is SGHKS and CDR2 is YYEKEE (reference sequence).

About this clone itself: The read comes to an end 3 residues before the CDR3 does, leaving the germline J gene to fill in the end. The rearrangement joins TRBV18 to TRBJ2-4, with 11 bases that match TRBD2. Germline values: CDR1 KGHSH, CDR2 LQKENI. Germline trimming cut 8 bases from V and 1 base from J; bases unmatched to any gene: 16. The CDR3 sequence is 19 residues long. The sequenced CDR3 bases are TGTGCCAGCGCCCCCCCCGGACTAGCGGGTCAGGGCGCCAAAAACATT. This gives the protein CASAPPGLAGQGAKNI. The CDR3 in its entirety is CASAPPGLAGQGAKNIQYF. The variable domain in full, with the rest retrieved from reference TRBV18 and TRBJ2-4, is NAGVMQNPRHLVRRRGQEARLRCSPMKGHSHVYWYRQLPEEGLKFMVYLQKENIIDESGMPKERFSAEFPKEGPSILRIQQVVRGDSAAYFCASAPPGLAGQGAKNIQYFGAGTRLSVL.

As to this clone: The sequence runs out 3 residues before the end of the CDR3; the remainder is reconstructed from the germline J gene. The rearrangement uses TRBV7-9 and TRBJ2-5; a weak D match, TRBD1 (6 bases). Trimming took 5 bases from V and 7 from J, leaving 14 bases between them. This CDR3 spans 13 amino acids. Germline loops: CDR1 SEHNR, CDR2 FQNEAQ (reference sequence). The CDR3 sequence is CASSQGPQGTQYF. The part of the CDR3 DNA that was read is TGTGCCAGCAGCCAGGGCCCACAGGGGACC.

Points on this clone: The read terminates 3 residues ahead of where the CDR3 ends, so the germline J gene completes it. The V call is TRBV5-1, the J call TRBJ2-1; a weak D match, TRBD2 (7 bases). With 2 bases removed from V and 6 bases from J, the gap between germline ends came to 12 bases. This CDR3 is 14 amino acids long. Germline CDR1 SGHRS, CDR2 YFSETQ. The CDR3 bases that were read are TGCGCCAGCAGCTTAGGGGGGGCCGGCAATGAG. Encoded protein: CASSLGGAGNE. The whole CDR3 sequence reads CASSLGGAGNEQFF.

Points on this clone: The CDR3 end is not reached by the read, which stops 3 residues before it; the germline J gene fills it in. The V and J genes are TRBV18 and TRBJ2-5, with 7 bases identical to TRBD2. CDR3 length equals 14 residues. J was trimmed by 3 bases and V by 4 bases; bases with no gene match: 5. Germline values: CDR1 KGHSH, CDR2 LQKENI. The sequenced CDR3 bases are TGTGCCAGCTCACTCAGACTAGCCGAAGAGACC. Translated: CASSLRLAEET. The CDR3 reads in full as CASSLRLAEETQYF.

As to this clone: Read sequence stops 3 residues before the CDR3 end, and the germline J gene provides the missing end. V is TRBV4-2 and J is TRBJ2-7; TRBD2 aligns across 7 bases. Unmatched junction bases numbered 6, after V lost 5 bases and J lost 5 bases. The CDR3 runs 13 residues. Per germline, CDR1 LGHNA and CDR2 YNFKEQ. CDR3 protein: CASSARTRDEQYF. The part of the CDR3 DNA that was read is TGTGCCAGCAGCGCTAGGACTAGGGACGAG.

This CDR3 is CASSYFGGKVYEQYF. CDR3 DNA (partial): TGTGCCAGCAGTTACTTTGGGGGCAAGGTCTACGAG. J is TRBJ2-7 and V is TRBV6-2 or TRBV6-3; weak D call: TRBD1 (6 bases). The read gets to within 3 residues of the CDR3 end, and the germline J gene fills in the rest. V was cut by 1 base and J by 3 bases, with 13 bases left in between. The V gene's germline CDR1 is MNHEY and CDR2 SVGEGT. The CDR3 is 15 amino acids.

The CDR3 DNA, read in part, is TGCGCCAGCAGTGAGTCTCAACTAGCGGTTAGCACAGATACG. Residues: CASSESQLAVSTDT. The entire CDR3 protein reads CASSESQLAVSTDTQYF. The J gene is TRBJ2-3, the V gene TRBV10-1; TRBD2 agrees at 8 bases. The read halts 3 residues ahead of the CDR3 end, with the missing end drawn from the germline J gene. This CDR3 contains 17 residues. After removal of 0 bases from V and 0 bases from J, the junction contained 5 bases not matched to a gene. The germline CDR1 and CDR2 sequences are WNHNN and SYGVQD (reference sequence).

Note on this clone: The read terminates 3 residues ahead of where the CDR3 ends, so the germline J gene completes it. The chain recombines TRBV30 with TRBJ2-5, with no clear D. The CDR3 consists of 12 residues. V gave up 2 bases and J gave up 2 bases, with 6 bases separating them. Germline CDR1 and CDR2: GTSNPN and SVGIG (reference sequence). CDR3 sequence: CAWSSSQETQYF. Partial CDR3 DNA: TGTGCCTGGAGTTCGTCTCAAGAGACC.

Worth noting for this clone: The read terminates 3 residues ahead of where the CDR3 ends, so the germline J gene completes it. The V and J genes are TRBV18 and TRBJ1-1; 7 bases line up with TRBD1. CDR3 size: 16 residues. Germline CDR1 reads KGHSH; CDR2 reads LQKENI. Trimming took 2 bases from V and 7 from J; bases not matched to a gene: 13. This CDR3 reads CASSPTIRTGQNEAFF. The part of the CDR3 DNA that was read is TGTGCCAGCTCACCAACCATACGAACGGGACAGAATGAA.

As regards this clone: The sequenced fragment ends 3 residues before the CDR3 boundary, so the rest is inferred from the germline J gene. The gene calls are TRBV20-1 and TRBJ2-7; TRBD2 aligns across 8 bases. Germline lookup yields CDR1 DFQATT and CDR2 SNEGSKA (reference sequence). The CDR3 runs to 14 residues. V lost 6 bases, J lost 0 bases, and 7 bases stayed unmatched. CDR3 sequence reads: CSALTSANSYEQYF. CDR3 DNA, as far as it was read: TGCAGTGCCCTGACTAGCGCTAACTCCTACGAG.

Comment on this clone: The read finishes 3 residues shy of the CDR3 end, and the germline J gene is used to complete it. The V and J genes are TRBV20-1 and TRBJ2-5, with TRBD2 as a possible D gene (5 bases). The CDR3 extends over 12 amino acids. CDR1 and CDR2 from the germline V gene are DFQATT and SNEGSKA (reference sequence). V was trimmed by 3 bases and J by 4 bases, leaving 9 bases between them. The CDR3 bases that were read are TGCAGTGCTAGGGGTCGGGGAGAGACC. The encoded protein is CSARGRGET. The full-length CDR3 reads as CSARGRGETQYF.

About this clone itself: From the germline J gene comes the end of the CDR3, since the read stops 3 residues before it. The rearrangement uses TRBV7-9 and TRBJ2-5, with D unclear. V lost 2 bases and J 5 bases, leaving 15 bases between the germline ends. Per the germline V gene, CDR1 is SEHNR and CDR2 is FQNEAQ (reference sequence). The CDR3 contains 15 residues. The CDR3 sequence is CASSLLQSRSETQYF. The sequenced CDR3 bases are TGTGCCAGCAGCTTATTACAGTCCCGAAGCGAGACC.

As to this clone: The CDR3 is cut off 3 residues early in the read; its end comes from the germline J gene. This rearrangement joins TRBV19 to TRBJ2-7, with 9 bases lining up with TRBD1. The germline CDR1 and CDR2 sequences are LNHDA and SQIVND (reference sequence). The ends lost 6 bases at V and 0 bases at J; junction bases unmatched: 6. The CDR3 loop spans 15 amino acids. Partial CDR3 DNA: TGTGCCAGTAGAGAGACAGGGGGTGACTCCTACGAG. Translation gives CASRETGGDSYE. The entire CDR3 protein is CASRETGGDSYEQYF.

Of note for this clone: With the read ending 3 residues before the CDR3 end, the germline J gene is used to fill in that end. The chain has TRBV30 and TRBJ1-1, with no clear D. This CDR3 is 13 amino acids long. Germline V CDR1 and CDR2: GTSNPN, SVGIG (reference sequence). V lost 0 bases to trimming and J lost 2 bases, with 7 bases between them. CDR3 in amino acids: CAWSVQQNTEAFF. The sequenced CDR3 bases are TGTGCCTGGAGTGTGCAACAAAACACTGAA. Full variable domain (outside the CDR3, taken from reference TRBV30 and TRBJ1-1): SQTIHQWPATLVQPVGSPLSLECTVEGTSNPNLYWYRQAAGRGLQLLFYSVGIGQISSEVPQNLSASRPQDRQFILSSKKLLLSDSGFYLCAWSVQQNTEAFFGQGTRLTVV.

As for this clone: The read gets to within 3 residues of the CDR3 end, and the germline J gene fills in the rest. The chain recombines TRBV5-1 with TRBJ1-1; TRBD1 aligns across 8 bases. Germline V CDR1 and CDR2: SGHRS, YFSETQ. The V gene end was trimmed by 0 bases and the J gene end by 6 bases; junction bases not matched to a gene: 4. The CDR3 contains 14 residues. CDR3 protein: CASSLVWTGPEAFF. The sequenced CDR3 bases are TGCGCCAGCAGCTTGGTCTGGACAGGGCCTGAA. The variable domain in full, completed from reference TRBV5-1 and TRBJ1-1, reads KAGVTQTPRYLIKTRGQQVTLSCSPISGHRSVSWYQQTPGQGLQFLFEYFSETQRNKGNFPGRFSGRQFSNSRSEMNVSTLELGDSALYLCASSLVWTGPEAFFGQGTRLTVV.

Comment on this clone: The read finishes 3 residues shy of the CDR3 end, and the germline J gene is used to complete it. The V and J genes are TRBV5-6 and TRBJ2-5; weak D call: TRBD2 (6 bases). CDR1 and CDR2 (germline): SGHDT, YYEEEE. V gave up 4 bases and J gave up 7 bases, with 20 bases separating them. The CDR3 has 15 residues. The CDR3 DNA, read in part, is TGTGCCAGCAGCGGGGGGACCGAGAGATTGGTGACC. As protein: CASSGGTERLVT. The entire CDR3 reads CASSGGTERLVTQYF.

With regard to this clone: Coverage ceases 3 residues before the CDR3 finishes, and the germline J gene fills in the end. The chain links TRBV18 to TRBJ1-2; the match to TRBD1 covers 10 bases. CDR1 KGHSH and CDR2 LQKENI come from the germline V gene. V lost 6 bases to trimming and J lost 5 bases; unmatched junction nucleotides: 3. This CDR3 has 13 amino acids. The CDR3 spells CASSWDRGYGYTF. The covered CDR3 bases are TGTGCCAGCTCCTGGGACAGGGGATATGGC.

Concerning this clone: The sequence runs out 3 residues before the end of the CDR3; the remainder is reconstructed from the germline J gene. V and J are TRBV7-9 and TRBJ1-5; 9 bases agree with TRBD1. Germline CDR1 reads SEHNR; CDR2 reads FQNEAQ (reference sequence). Trimming at V came to 4 bases and at J to 4 bases, leaving 2 bases not matched to a gene. The CDR3 totals 14 residues. The DNA read from the CDR3 is TGTGCCAGCAGCTCCGGGACAGGGAATCAGCCC. The encoded protein is CASSSGTGNQP. The entire CDR3 protein is CASSSGTGNQPQHF.

For this clone: Read data end 3 residues before the CDR3 end; the end is taken from the germline J gene. The V gene is TRBV7-2, the J gene TRBJ2-1; 15 nucleotides match TRBD2. The CDR3 runs 17 residues. The germline CDR1 and CDR2 sequences are SGHTA and FQGNSA. Germline trimming cut 0 bases from V and 8 bases from J; bases unmatched to any gene: 5. CDR3 sequence: CASSLAAGTSGRHEQFF. CDR3 DNA, as far as it was read: TGTGCCAGCAGCTTAGCGGCAGGGACTAGCGGGAGGCATGAG.

With regard to this clone: Read data end 3 residues before the CDR3 end; the end is taken from the germline J gene. The chain carries TRBV20-1 and TRBJ1-2; D possibly corresponds to TRBD1 (5 bases). The length of the CDR3 is 14 residues. The germline V gene has CDR1 DFQATT and CDR2 SNEGSKA (reference sequence). With 0 bases removed from V and 3 bases from J, the gap between germline ends came to 11 bases. CDR3 protein: CSARDAPRDYGYTF. CDR3 bases read: TGCAGTGCTAGAGATGCCCCCAGGGACTATGGC.

Turning to this clone: The CDR3 extends 3 residues past the end of the read, so its final part is completed from the germline J gene. The V call is TRBV5-4, the J call TRBJ2-7, with 7 nucleotides matching TRBD1. The CDR3 has 15 amino acids. J was trimmed by 2 bases and V by 4 bases; bases with no gene match: 9. The germline CDR1 and CDR2 sequences are SGHNT and YYREEE (reference sequence). Incomplete CDR3 DNA: TGTGCCAGCAGCGGCAGGAGACAGGGCCCCTACGAG. Translation: CASSGRRQGPYE. The complete CDR3 reads CASSGRRQGPYEQYF.

A note on this clone: The missing CDR3 end, 3 residues past where the read stops, is filled in from the germline J gene. The gene calls are TRBV19 and TRBJ2-3; D is perhaps TRBD1 (5 bases). Germline lookup yields CDR1 LNHDA and CDR2 SQIVND (reference sequence). V was trimmed by 10 bases and J by 4 bases, leaving 18 bases between them. This CDR3 is 14 amino acids long. The DNA read from the CDR3 is TGTGCCACCAAAGGACAAACTGGGTCAGATACG. This sequence encodes CATKGQTGSDT. The full CDR3 reads CATKGQTGSDTQYF.

On this clone itself: The missing CDR3 end, 3 residues past where the read stops, is filled in from the germline J gene. The chain has TRBV10-3 and TRBJ1-2, with 9 bases identical to TRBD1. V lost 0 bases and J lost 2; bases outside the gene matches: 4. CDR3 length equals 16 residues. CDR1 and CDR2 (germline): ENHRY, SYGVKD. The chain's CDR3 is CAISESTGGANYGYTF. The CDR3 bases that were read are TGTGCCATCAGTGAGTCGACAGGGGGGGCCAACTATGGC.

Concerning this clone itself: Coverage ceases 3 residues before the CDR3 finishes, and the germline J gene fills in the end. This chain links TRBV19 with TRBJ2-2; TRBD2 matches 9 bases. Germline assignment: CDR1 LNHDA and CDR2 SQIVND (reference sequence). V lost 5 bases to trimming and J lost 2 bases; unmatched junction nucleotides: 9. This CDR3 contains 17 residues. The sequenced part of the CDR3 DNA is TGTGCCAGTAGTTTGTGGGCGGGGGGGCCCAACACCGGGGAG. Translation: CASSLWAGGPNTGE. In full, the CDR3 reads CASSLWAGGPNTGELFF. The full variable domain, rest sourced from reference TRBV19 and TRBJ2-2, is DGGITQSPKYLFRKEGQNVTLSCEQNLNHDAMYWYRQDPGQGLRLIYYSQIVNDFQKGDIAEGYSVSREKKESFPLTVTSAQKNPTAFYLCASSLWAGGPNTGELFFGEGSRLTVL.